These 16 T cell receptor beta chains were all obtained from the same sample, sequenced in a study of response to subunit inactivated influenza vaccine. One entry per CDR3 protein, called by TCRdb with MiXCR from the RT-PCR reads. The sample lists about 190,000 distinct CDR3 sequences, around 15% occurring once. The sequences come from CD8+ T cells sorted from PBMCs, collected 5 to 6 days after vaccination. These receptor sequences come from a man in his forties or fifties who received an inactivated influenza vaccine.

This clonotype was seen more than once but under ten times. The chain combines TRBV29-1 with TRBJ1-1; D remains ambiguous. CDR1 SQVTM and CDR2 ANQGSEA come from the germline V gene. The CDR3 extends over 13 amino acids. The V and J ends lost 2 bases and 4 bases respectively, with 11 bases between them. Here the CDR3 reads CSVEIKGGTEAFF. CDR3 DNA sequence: TGCAGCGTTGAAATAAAGGGAGGCACTGAAGCTTTCTTT.

The rearrangement joins TRBV27 to TRBJ2-7; 8 nucleotides agree with TRBD2. Unmatched junction bases numbered 7, after V lost 3 bases and J lost 0 bases. The CDR3 spans 16 residues. Germline-derived CDR1 and CDR2 are MNHEY and SMNVEV (reference sequence). The CDR3 here is CASSFRSGGVSYEQYF. In DNA form, the CDR3 reads TGTGCCAGCAGTTTTCGAAGCGGGGGTGTCTCCTACGAGCAGTACTTC.

The rearrangement uses TRBV4-2 and TRBJ2-7, with 11 positions matching TRBD1. The J segment lost 7 bases and the V segment lost 4 bases, leaving 9 bases of the junction unmatched. In germline, CDR1 is LGHNA, CDR2 YNFKEQ. The CDR3 runs 15 residues. The DNA for the CDR3 is TGTGCCAGCAGCCCCGGGACAGGGGGGTACCTGGAGCAGTACTTC. Translating gives CASSPGTGGYLEQYF.

This clonotype was seen repeatedly, ten times or more. The V gene is TRBV4-2, the J gene TRBJ2-7; possibly TRBD2 for D (5 bases). Germline assignment: CDR1 LGHNA and CDR2 YNFKEQ. The V end lost 4 bases, the J end lost 5 bases, and 9 bases lay between the germline ends. The length of the CDR3 is 12 residues. The CDR3 loop is CASSRAGNEQYF. The DNA for the CDR3 is TGTGCCAGCAGCCGGGCCGGGAACGAGCAGTACTTC.

The chain couples TRBV30 to TRBJ2-6; D gene ambiguous. CDR1 GTSNPN and CDR2 SVGIG come from the germline V gene (reference sequence). Trimming left V 5 bases short and J 0 bases short, with 2 bases between. CDR3 length: 12 residues. In DNA form, the CDR3 reads TGTGCCTGGGCCTCTGGGGCCAACGTCCTGACTTTC. This sequence encodes CAWASGANVLTF.

This chain links TRBV19 with TRBJ2-7, with 8 nucleotides matching TRBD1. The V segment lost 5 bases and the J segment 5 bases; nucleotides outside the gene matches: 5. This CDR3 is 13 amino acids long. Germline lookup yields CDR1 LNHDA and CDR2 SQIVND (reference sequence). CDR3 DNA sequence: TGTGCCAGTAGTTCGTACAGGGGGGACGAGCAGTACTTC. This sequence encodes CASSSYRGDEQYF.

This clonotype was counted at least ten times. The chain is built from TRBV28 and TRBJ1-2, with D possibly TRBD1 on 5 matching bases. V lost 6 bases, J lost 2 bases, and 13 bases lay in between. Germline V gives CDR1 MDHEN, CDR2 SYDVKM. This CDR3 is built from 14 residues. In DNA, the CDR3 is TGTGCCAGCAGCCCAGGGCCTCCGAACTATGGCTACACCTTC. This translates into CASSPGPPNYGYTF.

This clonotype has just a few counts. The chain has TRBV11-3 and TRBJ2-3; 11 bases align to TRBD2. Germline V lookup: CDR1 SGHNT, CDR2 YENEEA. The length of the CDR3 is 16 residues. V gave up 4 bases and J gave up 4 bases; unmatched junction bases: 7. This chain's CDR3 is CASSSRTSGYPDTQYF. The CDR3, as DNA: TGTGCCAGCAGCTCCCGGACTAGCGGGTATCCAGATACGCAGTATTTT.

The rearrangement uses TRBV13 and TRBJ2-2, with D hard to call. The V gene lost 4 bases and the J gene lost 4 bases, with 7 bases spanning the gap. Germline V gene lookup returns CDR1 PRHDT and CDR2 FYEKMQ (reference sequence). CDR3 length equals 13 residues. The CDR3 DNA reads as TGTGCCAGCAGCTCCGGAACCACCGGGGAGCTGTTTTTT. As protein: CASSSGTTGELFF. The full variable domain, in which reference TRBV13 and TRBJ2-2 provide the parts outside the CDR3, is AAGVIQSPRHLIKEKRETATLKCYPIPRHDTVYWYQQGPGQDPQFLISFYEKMQSDKGSIPDRFSAQQFSDYHSELNMSSLELGDSALYFCASSSGTTGELFFGEGSRLTVL.

This clonotype has a handful of counts. The chain uses TRBV28 and TRBJ1-6; D remains ambiguous. The CDR3 runs to 14 residues. Trimming removed 6 bases at V and 10 bases at J, with 16 bases between. Germline CDR1 and CDR2: MDHEN and SYDVKM. The CDR3 coding sequence is TGTGCCAGCAGGTCAGGCCCGGGCGTCTCACCCCTCCACTTT. Translating gives CASRSGPGVSPLHF.

This chain uses TRBV4-1 with TRBJ1-2, with 8 bases fitting TRBD1. This CDR3 has 16 residues. CDR1 is MGHRA, CDR2 YSYEKL, per germline. The trim removed 4 bases at V and 3 bases at J, leaving 10 bases unmatched. CDR3 DNA: TGCGCCAGCAGCCTACAAGAACTGACAGGGGACTATGGCTACACCTTC. Protein product: CASSLQELTGDYGYTF.

The chain is built from TRBV11-2 and TRBJ2-2; a weak D match, TRBD2 (6 bases). This CDR3 region has 16 residues. The V end was cut by 3 bases, the J end by 2 bases, with 13 bases between. Germline CDR1 reads SGHAT; CDR2 reads FQNNGV. The CDR3 is CASSFMELANTGELFF. In DNA form, the CDR3 reads TGTGCCAGCAGCTTTATGGAACTAGCAAACACCGGGGAGCTGTTTTTT.

CDR3 sequence: CASSHPGGPEQFF. CDR3 nucleotides: TGTGCCAGCAGCCACCCTGGGGGGCCCGAGCAGTTCTTC. This chain connects TRBV3-1 to TRBJ2-1; D possibly matches TRBD1 or TRBD2 (6 bases each). CDR1 is LGHDT and CDR2 is YNNKEL in the germline V gene (reference sequence). Trimming pared 3 bases from V and 10 bases from J, leaving 13 bases between. This CDR3 has 13 amino acids.

The chain combines TRBV11-2 with TRBJ2-1; TRBD2 matches 7 bases. CDR1 SGHAT and CDR2 FQNNGV come from the germline V gene. V gave up 3 bases and J gave up 9 bases; unmatched junction bases: 2. CDR3 length: 12 residues. The CDR3 loop is CASSLTSTEQFF. The CDR3 region has the DNA TGTGCCAGCAGCTTGACTAGCACTGAGCAGTTCTTC.

This clonotype occurred a few times. CDR3 in DNA: TGCGCCAGCAGTGCCGAGGACAGGGAGGACTATGGCTACACCTTC. Translated, it gives CASSAEDREDYGYTF. This sequence joins TRBV10-2 and TRBJ1-2; 8 bases match TRBD1. This CDR3 has 15 amino acids. CDR1 is WSHSY and CDR2 is SAAADI in the germline V gene. After removal of 4 bases from V and 3 bases from J, the junction contained 7 bases not matched to a gene.

The rearrangement joins TRBV4-2 to TRBJ1-6, with D tentatively TRBD1 (5 bases). Per the germline V gene, CDR1 is LGHNA and CDR2 is YNFKEQ. CDR3 size: 17 residues. V lost 0 bases, J lost 6 bases, and 15 bases lay in between. CDR3 loop: CASSQDAGVLFNSPLHF. In nucleotides, the CDR3 is TGTGCCAGCAGCCAAGATGCGGGGGTGCTCTTTAATTCACCCCTCCACTTT.